The T cell receptor (beta chain) described here comes from a study of T cell responses to AZD1222 COVID-19 vaccine. Study results and limitations: With dominance at 160-218 and 743-854, vaccine-associated CD4 TCRs spanned spike. Spike-specific TCR breadth and depth rose after two AZD1222 doses. Mostly white British, mostly female donors; authors suggested clonal diversity may be underestimated. In all cases, repertoires were sampled only after the peak T cell response.

Turning to this clone: Its specificity is not known.

This CDR3 contains 15 residues. The V end lost 2 bases, the J end lost 4 bases, and 15 bases lay between the germline ends. Germline values: CDR1 SGHNT, CDR2 YYREEE (reference sequence). Profiling relied on immunoSEQ multiplex PCR, and the TCRdb table lists in-frame clones only, not all of them. The table records more than 95,000 clones, 70% to 90% of them present only once. The material sequenced was peripheral blood, taken on day 0 of AZD1222 vaccination. The chain combines TRBV5-4 with TRBJ1-2; unclear D gene. This sequence originates from an adult in good health. The CDR3 loop reads CASSLAGVTTYGYTF. The CDR3 DNA follows: TGTGCCAGCAGCTTAGCCGGGGTGACCACCTATGGCTACACCTTC.